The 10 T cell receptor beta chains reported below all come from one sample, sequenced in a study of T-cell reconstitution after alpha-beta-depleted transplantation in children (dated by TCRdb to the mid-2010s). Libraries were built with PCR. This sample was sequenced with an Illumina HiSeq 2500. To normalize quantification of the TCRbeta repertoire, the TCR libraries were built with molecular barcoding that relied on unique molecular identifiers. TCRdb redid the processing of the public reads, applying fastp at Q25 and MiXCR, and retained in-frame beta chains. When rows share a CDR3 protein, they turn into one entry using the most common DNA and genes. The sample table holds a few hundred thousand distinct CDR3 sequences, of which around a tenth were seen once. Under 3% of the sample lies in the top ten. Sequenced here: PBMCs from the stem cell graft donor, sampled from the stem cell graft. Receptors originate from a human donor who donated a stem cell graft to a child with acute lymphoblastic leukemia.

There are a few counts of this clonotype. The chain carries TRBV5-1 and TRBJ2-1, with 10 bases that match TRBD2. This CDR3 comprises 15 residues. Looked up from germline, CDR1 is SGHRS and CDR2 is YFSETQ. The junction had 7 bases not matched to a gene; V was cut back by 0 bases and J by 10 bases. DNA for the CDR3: TGCGCCAGCAGCTTGGGTACTAGCGGGGTGGAGGAGCAGTTCTTC. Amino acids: CASSLGTSGVEEQFF.

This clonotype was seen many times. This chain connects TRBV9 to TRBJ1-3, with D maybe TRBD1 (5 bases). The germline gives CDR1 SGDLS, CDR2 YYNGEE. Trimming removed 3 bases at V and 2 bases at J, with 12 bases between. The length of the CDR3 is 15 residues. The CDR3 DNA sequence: TGTGCCAGCAGCGAAACCGCCAGGGCTGGAAACACCATATATTTT. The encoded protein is CASSETARAGNTIYF.

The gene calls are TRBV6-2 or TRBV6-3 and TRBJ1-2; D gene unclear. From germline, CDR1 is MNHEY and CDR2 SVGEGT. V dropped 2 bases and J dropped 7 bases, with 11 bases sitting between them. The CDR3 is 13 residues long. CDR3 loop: CASSYTKDLGYTF. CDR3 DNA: TGTGCCAGCAGTTACACCAAAGACCTTGGCTACACCTTC.

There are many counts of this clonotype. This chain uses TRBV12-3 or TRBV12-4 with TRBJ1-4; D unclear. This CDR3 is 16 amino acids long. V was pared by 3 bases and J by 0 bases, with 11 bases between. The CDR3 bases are TGTGCCAGCAGTTTTCTGACCGAGGCAACTAATGAAAAACTGTTTTTT. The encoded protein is CASSFLTEATNEKLFF.

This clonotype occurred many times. The CDR3 spells CASSLNHPVSDTQYF. For the CDR3, the DNA is TGCGCCAGCAGCTTGAACCATCCAGTAAGTGATACGCAGTATTTT. V and J are TRBV5-1 and TRBJ2-3; D gene uncertain. Trimming left V 1 base short and J 6 bases short, with 15 bases between. The CDR3 has 15 residues. CDR1 and CDR2 (germline): SGHRS, YFSETQ.

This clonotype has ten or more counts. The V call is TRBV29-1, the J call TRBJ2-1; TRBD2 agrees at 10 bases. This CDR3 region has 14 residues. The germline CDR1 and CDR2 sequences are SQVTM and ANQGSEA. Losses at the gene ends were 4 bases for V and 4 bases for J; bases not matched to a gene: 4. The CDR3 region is CSVVLAGAYNEQFF. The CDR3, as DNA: TGCAGCGTTGTCCTAGCGGGAGCATACAATGAGCAGTTCTTC.

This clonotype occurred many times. CDR3 bases: TGTGCCAGCAGCCCCTGGGGTAATGAAAAACTGTTTTTT. Residues: CASSPWGNEKLFF. V gene TRBV3-1 combines with J gene TRBJ1-4; unclear D gene. Germline CDR1 LGHDT, CDR2 YNNKEL (reference sequence). The CDR3 runs 13 residues. V lost 4 bases to trimming and J lost 4 bases, with 7 bases between them.

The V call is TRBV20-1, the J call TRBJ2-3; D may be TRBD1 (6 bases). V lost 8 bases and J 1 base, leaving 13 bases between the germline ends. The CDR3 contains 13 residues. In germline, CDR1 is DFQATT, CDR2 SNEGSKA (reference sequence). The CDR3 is CSPKAGGTDTQYF. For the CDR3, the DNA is TGCAGTCCGAAAGCAGGGGGCACAGATACGCAGTATTTT.

CDR3 in DNA: TGTGCCAGCAGTTATAAGACTAGCGGGAAAAGGGGTGAGCAGTTCTTC. Protein: CASSYKTSGKRGEQFF. V is TRBV7-9 and J is TRBJ2-1; TRBD2 aligns across 11 bases. The CDR3 extends over 16 amino acids. CDR1 is SEHNR, CDR2 FQNEAQ, per germline (reference sequence). The V gene end was trimmed by 6 bases and the J gene end by 9 bases; junction bases not matched to a gene: 13.

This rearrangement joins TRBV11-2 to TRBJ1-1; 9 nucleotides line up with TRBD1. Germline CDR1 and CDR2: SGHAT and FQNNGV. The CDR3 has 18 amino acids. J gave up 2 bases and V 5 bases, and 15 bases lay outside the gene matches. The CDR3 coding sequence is TGTGCCAGCAGCCTACGTGCCGGGACAGGGACCCTAAACACTGAAGCTTTCTTT. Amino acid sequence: CASSLRAGTGTLNTEAFF.